This T cell receptor (beta chain) was sequenced for a study of T cells in Graves' hyperthyroidism and ophthalmopathy. Study outcomes and limitations: Before onset, ophthalmopathy was predicted by the model a median 6.5 months earlier.

RNA transcripts were the template for amplifying TCR beta CDR3 regions. With the HTBI primer set, the TCR CDR3 went through a first round of RT-PCR. A single record per CDR3 protein comes from TCRdb applying MiXCR to the multiplex PCR reads. The table lists 540,000 or so distinct CDR3 sequences, roughly 14% of them singletons. Hyperthyroidism had been newly diagnosed in patients aged 18 to 65, and its duration was under 2 months. Patients showing uncontrolled infection, other autoimmune disease, pregnancy or lactation were ineligible. Each diagnosis was grounded in clinical symptoms, serum thyroxine and TRAb, thyroid ultrasound, and orbital computed tomography. For this clonotype: As yet, its antigen is unknown.

The length of the CDR3 is 14 residues. The V end was cut by 4 bases, the J end by 7 bases, with 16 bases between. Germline CDR1 DFQATT, CDR2 SNEGSKA (reference sequence). The specimen sequenced was blood. This chain connects TRBV20-1 to TRBJ1-4; D gene unclear. This TCR was recovered from a woman aged 25 to 45 with Graves' hyperthyroidism. The CDR3, as DNA: TGCAGTGCTACTCCAGGCCCTCTTTTTGAAAAACTGTTTTTT. Amino acids: CSATPGPLFEKLFF.